In this sample, the clone carrying this TCR beta chain turned up a few times. Its antigen remains unknown. These data come from a study of post-analysis software for immune sequencing data. Study-wide context: Relapsing-remitting, secondary progressive and progressive-relapsing forms of multiple sclerosis all featured among disease courses.

TCR beta cDNA libraries had unique molecular identifiers. MiXCR, run by TCRdb on the PCR reads, gives a single entry per CDR3 protein. The repertoire includes more than 450,000 distinct CDR3 sequences, roughly 34% of them detected once, and around 6.1% sits in the top ten. This CDR3 is 15 amino acids long. Germline-derived CDR1 and CDR2 are SGHRS and YFSETQ. With 4 bases removed from V and 8 bases from J, the gap between germline ends came to 19 bases. Regarding the study as a whole: Multiple sclerosis was associated with a significant reduction in normalized Chao1 diversity relative to controls. Four to six TRBV segments were more frequent in patients than controls; TRBV5-6, TRBV5-1 and TRBV20-1 belonged to this group.

This clonotype originated in a girl aged 2 to 17 with multiple sclerosis. The chain recombines TRBV5-1 with TRBJ2-1, with a tentative D call TRBD2 (7 bases). Sequences were obtained from blood. DNA for the CDR3: TGCGCCAGCAGCCCCGGAAGGGGGGGGCGCGATGAGCAGTTCTTC. Amino acids: CASSPGRGGRDEQFF.